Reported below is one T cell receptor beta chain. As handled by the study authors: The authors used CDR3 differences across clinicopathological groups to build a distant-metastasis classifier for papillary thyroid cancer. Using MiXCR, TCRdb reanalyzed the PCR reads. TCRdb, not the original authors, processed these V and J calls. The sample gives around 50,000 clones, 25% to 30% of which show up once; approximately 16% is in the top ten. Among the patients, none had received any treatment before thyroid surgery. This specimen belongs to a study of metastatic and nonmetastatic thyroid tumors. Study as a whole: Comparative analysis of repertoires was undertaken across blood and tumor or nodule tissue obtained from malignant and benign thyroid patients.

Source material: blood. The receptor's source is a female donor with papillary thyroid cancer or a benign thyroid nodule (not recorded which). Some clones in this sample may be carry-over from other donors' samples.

DNA of the CDR3: TGCAGTGCGGTGAAGGGTGGTGGTGAGCAGTTCTTC. It yields the protein CSAVKGGGEQFF. The chain uses TRBV20-1 and TRBJ2-1, with D unresolved. This CDR3 has 12 residues. CDR1 is DFQATT, CDR2 SNEGSKA, per germline (reference sequence). V was shortened by 6 bases and J by 9 bases, with 15 bases between the two germline ends.